This T cell receptor (beta chain) derives from a study of identifying expanded T cells in peripheral blood. About this clone: Its antigen is undetermined.

Per germline, CDR1 SGHNT and CDR2 YYREEE (reference sequence). The V gene end was trimmed by 4 bases and the J gene end by 1 base; junction bases not matched to a gene: 8. The CDR3 is 16 amino acids. This table comes from immunoSEQ multiplex PCR, and its TCRdb copy is limited to in-frame clones, with some not included. The sample has approximately 100,000 clones; roughly 90% are singletons. Study-level points and caveats: Technical replicates showed about 1.2 changed clones; approximately 2 weeks about 16; four weeks 19.

Collection occurred without any documented infections or immune events in donors. This sequence originates from a person aged 18 to 70 in good health. The rearrangement links TRBV5-4 to TRBJ2-1; 7 bases line up with TRBD2. Sequenced input: blood. The CDR3 loop is CASSPYGGGSYNEQFF. The CDR3 DNA reads as TGTGCCAGCAGCCCCTACGGCGGGGGTTCCTACAATGAGCAGTTCTTC.